Sequencing of this T cell receptor beta chain was carried out in a study of blood T cell repertoires in COVID-19. On the study more broadly: The United States, Italy and Spain were the sources of the acute and convalescent COVID-19 samples.

A single count supports this clone. Original data processing: Nucleated cell counts were estimated from reference gene primer amplification. Data came from immunoSEQ multiplex PCR; TCRdb stores just in-frame clones and leaves some out. D and trimming come from the DNA, and the V and J calls and clone size come from that table. The table shows under 250,000 clones, with 70% to 90% occurring only once. The V segment lost 3 bases and the J segment 8 bases; nucleotides outside the gene matches: 7. The CDR3 length is 14 residues. Germline V gene data show CDR1 as SEHNR and CDR2 as FQNEAQ (reference sequence).

The chain links TRBV7-9 to TRBJ1-2; 9 bases are a match to TRBD1. The clonotype was recovered from a man between 60 and 75 years old with acute or convalescent COVID-19. Sequenced sample: peripheral blood. This CDR3 is CASSLPGQGIGYTF. CDR3 bases: TGTGCCAGCAGCTTGCCGGGACAGGGCATCGGCTACACCTTC.